This T cell receptor beta chain was documented in a study of vaccination and CD4 T cells after COVID-19 (dated by TCRdb to between 2022 and 2023). Notes on the research overall: Convalescent patients had a positive SARS-CoV-2 result on nasal swab PCR, and of these patients, nine had mild disease and one had severe disease. The spike-specific CD4+ TCR repertoire was compared before and after mRNA vaccination in over nine COVID-19 convalescent patients and a few infection-naive healthy vaccine recipients. In the convalescent cohort there were six males and four females, among whom were two Hispanic individuals, seven Caucasians, two Asians and one multiracial person. Post-COVID blood samples were collected from convalescent patients a median of approximately 93 days after diagnosis, with a range of about 35 to 180 days. Post-vaccine blood samples were collected a median of about 11 weeks after the second vaccine dose, ranging from roughly 13 to 241 days. The cultures were stimulated with overlapping spike peptide pools from SARS-CoV-2 and from the common cold coronaviruses HCoV-NL63, HCoV-OC43 and HCoV-229E. Each participant got two doses of either the Pfizer-BioNTech BNT162b2 vaccine (n=8) or the Moderna mRNA-1273 vaccine (n=2). As controls, cultures received a CEFX viral epitope pool (the positive control), an HIV-1 Nef peptide pool (the negative control), or no peptide at all. Beyond this particular receptor, the publication reports: The median number of SARS-CoV-2-reactive clonotypes rose from 20 to 25 after infection to around 40 after vaccination, but the change was not significant. Only a relatively small number of convalescent patients were included in the study, and early timepoints following natural infection were not analyzed. Among convalescent patients, a median about 90% of the SARS-CoV-2-reactive clones seen after vaccination appeared only after vaccination, which suggests priming specific to the vaccine. In convalescent patients, nearly all vaccine-specific clones (304 of 307) were found to be mono-reactive for SARS-CoV-2 spike rather than cross-reactive with common cold coronaviruses.

The library was produced with PCR. DNA from cultured CD4+ T cells was subjected to TCR sequencing with the Oncomine TCR Beta short-read assay at the Johns Hopkins FTIC core. The QIAamp micro DNA kit was used to extract genomic DNA from the cultured CD4+ T cells. The Oncomine TCR Beta libraries from cultured CD4+ T cells were pooled using unique dual indexes and then sequenced on an Illumina iSeq 100. Per the source publication's procedure: Non-productive sequences were removed, and CDR3s that did not start with C, did not end with F or W, or were shorter than 7 amino acids were discarded. The MANAFEST web application identified antigen-specific clonotypes by comparing peptide-stimulated wells against reference wells and other culture wells. For a clone to be called positive, the clone needed an FDR below 0.05, an odds ratio above 5, and a productive frequency above 0.1% in at least two of three replicate wells. Clonotypes that were significantly expanded in both SARS-CoV-2 spike wells and at least one common cold coronavirus spike condition were defined as cross-reactive. Levenshtein distances (stringdist) and unrooted phylogenetic trees (ape) in R version 3.6.1 were used to assess CDR3 homology. TCRdb reran the public reads through fastp at Q25 and MiXCR, keeping productive beta chains. Each CDR3 protein gets just one entry, which takes the most common genes and DNA from the rows behind it. TCRdb, not the authors, supplied the V and J calls. The sample table shows over 20,000 distinct CDR3 sequences, and roughly 50% are seen once. The ten most abundant clones make up approximately 5.8% of the sample.

The CDR3 goes from the cysteine to the phenylalanine over 18 residues. Of the read, only the CDR3 DNA is kept; its 54 bases are in frame from base 1. The germline V gene supplies CDR1 WSHSY and CDR2 SAAADI. The junction shows trimming of 3 bases on V and 2 bases on J, and the gene matches do not reach 8 bases of it. Remarks on this clonotype: The specificity of this receptor is unknown. No base qualities exist here, and no much larger clone lies one base off it.

This specimen's treatment or condition label, interpreted: approximately 9-day PBMC culture with coronavirus spike peptide pools or control peptides (ViraFEST assay). To expand antigen-specific T cells with peptide pools and then pick out the expanded clonotypes through TCR sequencing, the study relied on the ViraFEST assay. The convalescent patients' positive SARS-CoV-2 PCR tests were from March to December 2020, which was before the Alpha, Beta and Delta variants emerged in the United States. Each well held 2.2 million or so PBMCs cultured in IMDM containing approximately 5% human AB serum and about 10 IU/ml IL-2, with 8.5 to 10 ug/ml peptide pools added. On days 3 and 7, half of the culture medium was replaced with fresh IL-2-containing medium. CD4+ T cells were isolated after around ten days of culture through negative selection using the EasySep CD4+ T cell isolation kit. PBMCs were separated from whole blood using Ficoll-Paque Plus gradient centrifugation and then either used fresh or cryopreserved at -140C. Culture conditions were generally each tested in triplicate wells.

This clonotype originated in a human donor who had recovered from COVID-19. The chain is made from TRBV10-2 and TRBJ2-6, and TRBD1 aligns with 9 junction nucleotides. The sequencing input was CD4+ T cells from blood, cultured in vitro. The nucleotide sequence is TGCGCCAGCAGTGAATTGACAGGGGGGGGCCCTGGGGCCAACGTCCTGACTTTC. This yields the protein CASSELTGGGPGANVLTF.